This T cell receptor beta chain was retrieved from a study of blood T cell repertoires in COVID-19. At the level of the study: Acute-phase and convalescent COVID-19 samples originated in the United States, Italy and Spain. From T cells, B-cell-depleted T cells, or PBMCs came the material, which was cDNA or gDNA.

The protocol was immunoSEQ multiplex PCR, while the TCRdb copy is restricted to in-frame clones and leaves out a portion. The profile covers about 230,000 clones, with around 89% appearing a single time and approximately 2.6% taken by the ten largest. This CDR3 region has 18 residues. Germline V gives CDR1 SEHNR, CDR2 FQNEAQ (reference sequence). The V gene end was trimmed by 1 base and the J gene end by 2 bases; junction bases not matched to a gene: 9. The Seattle site enrolled patients during active infection and followed them longitudinally. The chain employs TRBV7-9 and TRBJ1-5, with 9 bases that match TRBD1. The sequencing input was peripheral blood. The sequence derives from a man younger than 40 with COVID-19, enrolled during active disease. CDR3 in amino acids: CASSLGTGDPYGNQPQHF. DNA of the CDR3: TGTGCCAGCAGCTTAGGGACAGGGGACCCGTATGGCAATCAGCCCCAGCATTTT.